The 8 T cell receptor beta chains listed next were all sequenced from one sample in a study of blood T cell repertoires in COVID-19. Sequenced by immunoSEQ multiplex PCR; TCRdb stores in-frame clones only, minus some. The sample yields some 360,000 clones, around nine tenths seen once. Sequencing used PBMCs or T cells enriched from blood (not recorded which). Receptors originate from a woman aged 25 to 39 who had been exposed to COVID-19.

The chain has TRBV7-2 and TRBJ2-3; D is perhaps TRBD2 (5 bases). V lost 3 bases and J 0 bases, leaving 10 bases between the germline ends. Germline V CDR1 and CDR2: SGHTA, FQGNSA. The CDR3 sequence is 15 residues long. CDR3: CASSFGLASTDTQYF. The CDR3 nucleotides read TGTGCCAGCAGCTTTGGACTTGCTAGCACAGATACGCAGTATTTT.

The chain uses TRBV29-1 and TRBJ2-5; tentative D call: TRBD1 (6 bases). Deletions cut 2 bases from V and 0 bases from J, with 7 bases between. The CDR3 runs to 13 residues. Germline CDR1 is SQVTM and CDR2 is ANQGSEA. As DNA, the CDR3 is TGCAGCGTTGAACGGACAGACCAAGAGACCCAGTACTTC. It yields the protein CSVERTDQETQYF.

The chain employs TRBV27 and TRBJ1-1, with 9 bases identical to TRBD1. J lost 1 base, V lost 6 bases, and 3 bases had no gene match. CDR3 size: 14 residues. Looked up from germline, CDR1 is MNHEY and CDR2 is SMNVEV (reference sequence). The CDR3 loop is CASRPDRGNTEAFF. The CDR3 region has the DNA TGTGCCAGCAGGCCGGACAGGGGGAACACTGAAGCTTTCTTT.

CDR3 DNA sequence: TGTGCCAGCAGCCTTACAGGGGTCCCAAGCTCCTACGAGCAGTACTTC. Encoded protein: CASSLTGVPSSYEQYF. The rearrangement joins TRBV13 to TRBJ2-7; 7 bases map to TRBD1. Looked up from germline, CDR1 is PRHDT and CDR2 is FYEKMQ (reference sequence). This CDR3 spans 16 amino acids. V was clipped by 5 bases and J by 0 bases; unmatched bases: 10. The whole variable domain, remainder taken from reference TRBV13 and TRBJ2-7, is AAGVIQSPRHLIKEKRETATLKCYPIPRHDTVYWYQQGPGQDPQFLISFYEKMQSDKGSIPDRFSAQQFSDYHSELNMSSLELGDSALYFCASSLTGVPSSYEQYFGPGTRLTVT.

V usage is TRBV18 and J usage is TRBJ1-2, with no clear D. This CDR3 region has 15 residues. The V end lost 1 base, the J end lost 4 bases, and 13 bases lay between the germline ends. Germline CDR1 KGHSH, CDR2 LQKENI. The CDR3 region is CASSPRAGVAYGYTF. CDR3 nucleotide sequence: TGTGCCAGCTCACCACGGGCGGGAGTGGCCTATGGCTACACCTTC.

The chain combines TRBV18 with TRBJ1-5; TRBD1 is a possible D gene (5 bases). Germline assignment: CDR1 KGHSH and CDR2 LQKENI. The V and J ends lost 2 bases and 5 bases respectively, with 16 bases between them. CDR3 length: 16 residues. In DNA, the CDR3 is TGTGCCAGCTCACCAATGGCAGGGAGGGCGGATCAGCCCCAGCATTTT. This translates into CASSPMAGRADQPQHF. The full variable domain, in which reference TRBV18 and TRBJ1-5 provide the parts outside the CDR3, is NAGVMQNPRHLVRRRGQEARLRCSPMKGHSHVYWYRQLPEEGLKFMVYLQKENIIDESGMPKERFSAEFPKEGPSILRIQQVVRGDSAAYFCASSPMAGRADQPQHFGDGTRLSIL.

The V call is TRBV18, the J call TRBJ2-3; TRBD2 matches 11 bases. CDR3 length: 14 residues. CDR1 is KGHSH and CDR2 is LQKENI in the germline V gene. V lost 8 bases, J lost 4 bases, and 5 bases stayed unmatched. The CDR3 protein is CASGEGLAADTQYF. In DNA form, the CDR3 reads TGTGCCAGCGGAGAGGGACTAGCGGCAGATACGCAGTATTTT. The full variable domain, completed using reference TRBV18 and TRBJ2-3, is NAGVMQNPRHLVRRRGQEARLRCSPMKGHSHVYWYRQLPEEGLKFMVYLQKENIIDESGMPKERFSAEFPKEGPSILRIQQVVRGDSAAYFCASGEGLAADTQYFGPGTRLTVL.

The V and J genes are TRBV5-1 and TRBJ1-6; 11 nucleotides align to TRBD1. Trimming at V came to 0 bases and at J to 10 bases, leaving 3 bases not matched to a gene. This CDR3 contains 15 residues. Per the germline V gene, CDR1 is SGHRS and CDR2 is YFSETQ. The CDR3 sequence is CASSLVDRGQSPLHF. DNA for the CDR3: TGCGCCAGCAGCTTGGTGGACAGGGGGCAGTCACCCCTCCACTTT.